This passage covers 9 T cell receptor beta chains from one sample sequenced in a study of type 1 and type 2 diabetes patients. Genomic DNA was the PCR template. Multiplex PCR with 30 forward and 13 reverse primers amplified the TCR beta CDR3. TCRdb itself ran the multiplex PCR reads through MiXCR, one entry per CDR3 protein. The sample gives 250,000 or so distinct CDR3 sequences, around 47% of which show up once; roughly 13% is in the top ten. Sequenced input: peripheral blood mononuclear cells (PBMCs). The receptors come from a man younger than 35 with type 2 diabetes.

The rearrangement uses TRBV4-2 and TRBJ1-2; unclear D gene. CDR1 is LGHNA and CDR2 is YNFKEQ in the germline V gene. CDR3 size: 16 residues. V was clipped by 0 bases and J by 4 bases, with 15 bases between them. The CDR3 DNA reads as TGTGCCAGCAGCCAAGAGCTGAGGTCGGATCGCTATGGCTACACCTTC. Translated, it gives CASSQELRSDRYGYTF.

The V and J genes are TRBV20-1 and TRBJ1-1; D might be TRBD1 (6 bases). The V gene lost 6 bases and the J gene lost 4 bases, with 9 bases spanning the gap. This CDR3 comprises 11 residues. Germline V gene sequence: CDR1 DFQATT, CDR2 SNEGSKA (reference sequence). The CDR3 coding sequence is TGCAGTGCCACAGGGTTCACTGAAGCTTTCTTT. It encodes CSATGFTEAFF.

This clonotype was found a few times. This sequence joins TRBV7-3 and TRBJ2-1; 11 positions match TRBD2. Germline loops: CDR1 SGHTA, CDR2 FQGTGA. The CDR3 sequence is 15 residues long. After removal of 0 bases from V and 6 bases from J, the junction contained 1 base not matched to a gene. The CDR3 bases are TGTGCCAGCAGCTTAACTAGCGGGGGGGCCAATGAGCAGTTCTTC. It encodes CASSLTSGGANEQFF. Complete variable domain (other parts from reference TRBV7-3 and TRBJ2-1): GAGVSQTPSNKVTEKGKYVELRCDPISGHTALYWYRQSLGQGPEFLIYFQGTGAADDSGLPNDRFFAVRPEGSVSTLKIQRTERGDSAVYLCASSLTSGGANEQFFGPGTRLTVL.

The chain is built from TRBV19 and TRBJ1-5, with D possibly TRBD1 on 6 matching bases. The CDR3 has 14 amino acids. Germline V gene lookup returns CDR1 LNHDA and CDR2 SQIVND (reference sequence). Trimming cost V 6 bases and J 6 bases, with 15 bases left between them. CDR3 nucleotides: TGTGCCAGTAGCGAACAGGGTTTCGGTCAGCCCCAGCATTTT. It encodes CASSEQGFGQPQHF.

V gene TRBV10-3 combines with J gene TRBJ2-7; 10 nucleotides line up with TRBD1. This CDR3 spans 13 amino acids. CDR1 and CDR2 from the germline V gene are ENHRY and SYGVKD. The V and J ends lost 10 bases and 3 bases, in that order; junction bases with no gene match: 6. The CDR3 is CATAGDRGYEQYF. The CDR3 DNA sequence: TGTGCCACAGCAGGGGACAGGGGCTACGAGCAGTACTTC.

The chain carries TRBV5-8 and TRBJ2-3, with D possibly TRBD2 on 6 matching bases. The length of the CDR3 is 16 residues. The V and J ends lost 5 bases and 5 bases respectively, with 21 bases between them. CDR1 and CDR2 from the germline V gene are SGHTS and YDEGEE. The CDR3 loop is CASRKWGDGVQDTQYF. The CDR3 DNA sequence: TGTGCCAGCAGGAAATGGGGGGATGGGGTGCAAGATACGCAGTATTTT.

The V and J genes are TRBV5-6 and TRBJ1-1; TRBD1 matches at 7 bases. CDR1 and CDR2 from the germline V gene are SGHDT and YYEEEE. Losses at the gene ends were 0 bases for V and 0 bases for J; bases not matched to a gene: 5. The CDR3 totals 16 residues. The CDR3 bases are TGTGCCAGCAGCTTGGCCAGGGGGGTAATGAACACTGAAGCTTTCTTT. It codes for CASSLARGVMNTEAFF.

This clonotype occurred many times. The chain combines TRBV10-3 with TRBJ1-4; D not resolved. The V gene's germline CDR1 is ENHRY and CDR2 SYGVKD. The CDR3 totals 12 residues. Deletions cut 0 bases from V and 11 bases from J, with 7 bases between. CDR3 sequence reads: CAISESGKKLFF. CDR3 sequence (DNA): TGTGCCATCAGTGAGTCGGGGAAGAAACTGTTTTTT.

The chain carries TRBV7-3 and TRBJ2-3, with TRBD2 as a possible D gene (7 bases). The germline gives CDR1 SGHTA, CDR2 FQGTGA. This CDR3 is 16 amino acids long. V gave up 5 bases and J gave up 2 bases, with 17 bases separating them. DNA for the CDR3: TGTGCCAGCAGCCCCCTGGGGGGGGCCCCCACAGATACGCAGTATTTT. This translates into CASSPLGGAPTDTQYF.